This TCR beta chain was observed in a study of cytomegalovirus exposure and HLA in healthy donors. PCR involved 60 Vbeta and 13 Jbeta primers. Assay: immunoSEQ multiplex PCR; the TCRdb copy retains only in-frame clones and omits some. The data contain 110,000 to 150,000 clones, more than 75% of them singletons. This TCR came from a woman aged 18 to 35 in good health and CMV-seropositive. What was sequenced was PBMCs.

CDR3 sequence (DNA): TGTGCCAGCAGTGGACTAGCGGGGGGCGAGCAGTTCTTC. Translation gives CASSGLAGGEQFF. This rearrangement joins TRBV6-1 to TRBJ2-1; 13 bases agree with TRBD2. The CDR3 is 13 amino acids. Per the germline V gene, CDR1 is MNHNS and CDR2 is SASEGT. V lost 4 bases to trimming and J lost 10 bases; unmatched junction nucleotides: 1.